This passage covers 8 T cell receptor beta chains from one sample sequenced in a study of a mutant IDH1 vaccine in newly diagnosed glioma. These TCRs are of unknown antigen specificity. TCRdb keeps only in-frame clones here, not all; method: immunoSEQ multiplex PCR. The sample holds under 40,000 clones, 80% to 85% seen once. Time point given: week 47, end of study. Doses comprised 300 ug of mutant IDH1 20-mer peptide each, plus topical imiquimod. Sequenced material: PBMCs, taken from a glioma patient whose treatment included an IDH1 peptide vaccine. The receptors here all came from a man aged 25-45 years with glioma.

The V and J genes are TRBV15 and TRBJ1-2, with a weak D call TRBD1 (6 bases). CDR3 length: 14 amino acids. Trimming cost V 1 base and J 6 bases, with 12 bases left between them. The germline V gene has CDR1 LNHNV and CDR2 YYDKDF (reference sequence). CDR3 DNA: TGTGCCACCAGCAGAGGGTACAGGGAAAATGGCTACACCTTC. This sequence encodes CATSRGYRENGYTF.

The V gene is TRBV27, the J gene TRBJ2-5; D tentatively reads TRBD1 or TRBD2 (6 bases each). The CDR3 covers 17 residues. Trimming cost V 5 bases and J 3 bases, with 22 bases left between them. Germline V gives CDR1 MNHEY, CDR2 SMNVEV (reference sequence). The chain's CDR3 is CASSKLPGAGAEETQYF. CDR3 DNA: TGTGCCAGCAGTAAACTACCGGGGGCCGGGGCGGAAGAGACCCAGTACTTC.

Regarding this clone: Other DNA sequences from this sample encode an identical CDR3 as well. The V call is TRBV5-4, the J call TRBJ1-1, with 9 bases that match TRBD1. The germline V gene has CDR1 SGHNT and CDR2 YYREEE (reference sequence). V gave up 0 bases and J gave up 8 bases; unmatched junction bases: 2. The CDR3 loop spans 13 amino acids. For the CDR3, the DNA is TGTGCCAGCAGCTTGGGAGGGACAGGGGAAGCTTTCTTT. Protein product: CASSLGGTGEAFF.

This clone has only a few counts. The genes are TRBV6-1 and TRBJ2-3; 9 bases fit TRBD2. CDR1 and CDR2 from the germline V gene are MNHNS and SASEGT. With 2 bases clipped from V and 1 base from J, the junction kept 7 bases outside the gene matches. This CDR3 is 17 amino acids long. CDR3 sequence reads: CASSEWSSGTGTDTQYF. The CDR3 coding sequence is TGTGCCAGCAGTGAATGGTCTAGCGGGACCGGCACAGATACGCAGTATTTT.

The rearrangement links TRBV5-4 to TRBJ2-5, with 13 nucleotides matching TRBD2. Germline-derived CDR1 and CDR2 are SGHNT and YYREEE (reference sequence). V shed 0 bases, J shed 11 bases, and the junction held 19 bases outside the gene matches. CDR3 size: 19 residues. Here the CDR3 reads CASSLEGLTSGGPGDPQYF. Here the CDR3 DNA reads TGTGCCAGCAGCTTGGAAGGGTTGACTAGCGGGGGGCCGGGAGACCCACAGTACTTC.

This chain joins TRBV7-9 and TRBJ2-5, with 9 nucleotides matching TRBD2. From germline, CDR1 is SEHNR and CDR2 FQNEAQ (reference sequence). After removal of 5 bases from V and 5 bases from J, the junction contained 9 bases not matched to a gene. The CDR3 spans 15 residues. CDR3 in amino acids: CASSLVPGLAETQYF. The CDR3 nucleotides read TGTGCCAGCAGCCTCGTGCCGGGACTAGCTGAGACCCAGTACTTC. Complete variable domain (other parts from reference TRBV7-9 and TRBJ2-5): DTGVSQNPRHKITKRGQNVTFRCDPISEHNRLYWYRQTLGQGPEFLTYFQNEAQLEKSRLLSDRFSAERPKGSFSTLEIQRTEQGDSAMYLCASSLVPGLAETQYFGPGTRLLVL.

The CDR3 spells CASSRGQGNQPQHF. The DNA of the CDR3 is TGTGCCAGTAGTAGGGGACAGGGCAATCAGCCCCAGCATTTT. This sequence joins TRBV19 and TRBJ1-5; TRBD1 matches 8 bases. The CDR3 runs 14 residues. Germline V gene lookup returns CDR1 LNHDA and CDR2 SQIVND (reference sequence). V lost 4 bases and J lost 2; bases outside the gene matches: 1.

This chain joins TRBV4-1 and TRBJ2-1; 10 bases match TRBD2. The CDR3 is made up of 17 amino acids. Germline values: CDR1 MGHRA, CDR2 YSYEKL. V gave up 0 bases and J gave up 4 bases; unmatched junction bases: 6. CDR3 sequence (DNA): TGCGCCAGCAGCCAAGATCCCGCTAGCGGGGGATACAATGAGCAGTTCTTC. Translating gives CASSQDPASGGYNEQFF.